The T cell receptor beta chain under discussion was sequenced for a study of shared clonotypes between healthy human individuals. Study-wide background: A couple of female and a few male donors aged 18 to 49 were enrolled. CD8 memory received one plate per donor, CD8 naive two, CD4 memory three and CD4 naive three.

Some clones are missing from TCRdb's copy, which holds only in-frame ones; the method was immunoSEQ multiplex PCR. Here the sample spans over 2,000,000 clones, 80% to 95% being singletons. Trimming stripped 2 bases from V and 8 bases from J, with 25 bases between. Germline-derived CDR1 and CDR2 are ENHRY and SYGVKD. There are 17 residues in the CDR3. Only CD45RO-negative cells positively selected for CCR7 counted as naive CD8 cells, so terminally differentiated effector memory CD45RA+ cells were excluded. The genes are TRBV10-3 and TRBJ2-7, with D perhaps being TRBD1 or TRBD2 (5 bases each). The sample comprised naive CD8+ T cells from PBMCs. This TCR was recovered from a man aged 18 to 30 in good health. Some clones in this sample may be carry-over from other donors' samples. CDR3 sequence reads: CAISEDLVGTVALQQYF. The CDR3 region has the DNA TGTGCCATCAGTGAGGATTTGGTGGGGACGGTCGCTCTCCAGCAGTACTTC.